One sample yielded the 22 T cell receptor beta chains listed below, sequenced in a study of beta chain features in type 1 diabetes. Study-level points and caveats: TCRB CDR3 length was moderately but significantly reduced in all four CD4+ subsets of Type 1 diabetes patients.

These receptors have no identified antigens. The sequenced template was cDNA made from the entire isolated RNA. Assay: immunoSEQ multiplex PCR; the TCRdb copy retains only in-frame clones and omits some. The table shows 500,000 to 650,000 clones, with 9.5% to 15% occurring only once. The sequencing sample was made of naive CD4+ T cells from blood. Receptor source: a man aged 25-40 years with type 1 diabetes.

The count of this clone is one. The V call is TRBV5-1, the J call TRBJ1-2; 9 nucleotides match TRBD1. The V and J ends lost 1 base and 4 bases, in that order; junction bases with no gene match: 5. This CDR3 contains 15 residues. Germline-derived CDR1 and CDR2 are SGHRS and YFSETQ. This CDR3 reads CASSLTPQGAYGYTF. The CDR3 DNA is TGCGCCAGCAGCTTGACCCCACAGGGGGCCTATGGCTACACCTTC.

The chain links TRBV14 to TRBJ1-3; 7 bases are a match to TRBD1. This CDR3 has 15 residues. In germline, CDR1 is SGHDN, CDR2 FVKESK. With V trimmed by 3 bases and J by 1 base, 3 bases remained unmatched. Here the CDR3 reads CASSQQQGSGNTIYF. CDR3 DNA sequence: TGTGCCAGCAGCCAGCAACAGGGGTCTGGAAACACCATATATTTT. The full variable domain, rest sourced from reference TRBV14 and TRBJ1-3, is EAGVTQFPSHSVIEKGQTVTLRCDPISGHDNLYWYRRVMGKEIKFLLHFVKESKQDESGMPNNRFLAERTGGTYSTLKVQPAELEDSGVYFCASSQQQGSGNTIYFGEGSWLTVV.

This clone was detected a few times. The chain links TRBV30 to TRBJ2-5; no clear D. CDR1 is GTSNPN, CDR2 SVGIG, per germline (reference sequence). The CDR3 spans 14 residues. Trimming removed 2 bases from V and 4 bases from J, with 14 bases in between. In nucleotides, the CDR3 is TGTGCCTGGAGTCTTACAGTTCAAGGAGAGACCCAGTACTTC. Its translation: CAWSLTVQGETQYF. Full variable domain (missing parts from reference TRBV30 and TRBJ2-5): SQTIHQWPATLVQPVGSPLSLECTVEGTSNPNLYWYRQAAGRGLQLLFYSVGIGQISSEVPQNLSASRPQDRQFILSSKKLLLSDSGFYLCAWSLTVQGETQYFGPGTRLLVL.

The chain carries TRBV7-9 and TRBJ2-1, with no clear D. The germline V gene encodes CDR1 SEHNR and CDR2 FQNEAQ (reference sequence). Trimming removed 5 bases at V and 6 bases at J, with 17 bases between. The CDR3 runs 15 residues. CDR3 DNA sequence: TGTGCCAGCAGCCAGTTGATAAGGGATAGCAATGAGCAGTTCTTC. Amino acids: CASSQLIRDSNEQFF.

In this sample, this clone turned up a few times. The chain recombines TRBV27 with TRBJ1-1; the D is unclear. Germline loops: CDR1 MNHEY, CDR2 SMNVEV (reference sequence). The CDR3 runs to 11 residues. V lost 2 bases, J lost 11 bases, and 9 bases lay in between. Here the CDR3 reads CASSLPVRAFF. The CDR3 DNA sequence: TGTGCCAGCAGTTTACCCGTGAGGGCTTTCTTT.

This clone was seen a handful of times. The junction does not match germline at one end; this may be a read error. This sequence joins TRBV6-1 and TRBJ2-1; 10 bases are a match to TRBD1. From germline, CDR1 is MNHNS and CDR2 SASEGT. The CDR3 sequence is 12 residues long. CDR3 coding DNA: TGTGCCAGCAGTCCTCGGACAGGGGGTCCCCTCTTC. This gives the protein CASSPRTGGPLF.

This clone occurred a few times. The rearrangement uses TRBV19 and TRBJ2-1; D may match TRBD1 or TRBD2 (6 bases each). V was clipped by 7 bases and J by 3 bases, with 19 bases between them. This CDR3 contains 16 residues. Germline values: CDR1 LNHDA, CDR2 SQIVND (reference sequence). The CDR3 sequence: CASTPKGGGYYNEQFF. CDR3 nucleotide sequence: TGTGCCAGTACGCCCAAGGGGGGCGGCTACTACAATGAGCAGTTCTTC. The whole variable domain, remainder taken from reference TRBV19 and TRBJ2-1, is DGGITQSPKYLFRKEGQNVTLSCEQNLNHDAMYWYRQDPGQGLRLIYYSQIVNDFQKGDIAEGYSVSREKKESFPLTVTSAQKNPTAFYLCASTPKGGGYYNEQFFGPGTRLTVL.

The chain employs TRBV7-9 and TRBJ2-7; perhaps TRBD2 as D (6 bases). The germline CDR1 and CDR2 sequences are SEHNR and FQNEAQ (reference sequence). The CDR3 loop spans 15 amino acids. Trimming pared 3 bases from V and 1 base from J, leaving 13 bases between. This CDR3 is CASSLRGVGSYEQYF. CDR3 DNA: TGTGCCAGCAGCTTGCGGGGTGTCGGTTCCTACGAGCAGTACTTC.

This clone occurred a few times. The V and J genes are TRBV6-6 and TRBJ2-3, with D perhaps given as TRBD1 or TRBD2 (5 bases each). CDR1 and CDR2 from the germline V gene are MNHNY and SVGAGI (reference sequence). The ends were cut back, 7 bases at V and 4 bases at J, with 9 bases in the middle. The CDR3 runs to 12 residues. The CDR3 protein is CASTGAPDTQYF. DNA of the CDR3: TGTGCCAGCACCGGGGCCCCAGATACGCAGTATTTT.

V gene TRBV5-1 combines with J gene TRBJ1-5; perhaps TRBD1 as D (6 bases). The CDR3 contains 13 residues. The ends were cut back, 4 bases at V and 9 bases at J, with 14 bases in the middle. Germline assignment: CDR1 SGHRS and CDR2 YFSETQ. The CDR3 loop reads CASSEQGLRPQHF. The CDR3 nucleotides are TGCGCCAGCAGCGAGCAGGGGCTACGGCCCCAGCATTTT.

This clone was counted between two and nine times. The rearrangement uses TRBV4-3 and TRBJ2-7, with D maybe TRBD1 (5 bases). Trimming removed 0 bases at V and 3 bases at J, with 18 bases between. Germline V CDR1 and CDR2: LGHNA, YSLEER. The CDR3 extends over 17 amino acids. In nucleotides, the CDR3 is TGCGCCAGCAGCCAAGATTGGAGAGCGACAGTTGTCTACGAGCAGTACTTC. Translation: CASSQDWRATVVYEQYF.

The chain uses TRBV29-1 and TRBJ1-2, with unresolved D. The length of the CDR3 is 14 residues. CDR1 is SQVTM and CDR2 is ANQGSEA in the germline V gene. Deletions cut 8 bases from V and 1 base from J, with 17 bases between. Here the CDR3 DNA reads TGCAGCATCGCAACAGTGAATCTTAACTATGGCTACACCTTC. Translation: CSIATVNLNYGYTF.

As DNA, the CDR3 is TGTGCCAGCAGCAATAGGGGGGGCCGAGGTCCCACTAAAGAGACCCAGTACTTC. Translation gives CASSNRGGRGPTKETQYF. V gene TRBV5-4 combines with J gene TRBJ2-5; D is possibly TRBD2 (7 bases). Germline-derived CDR1 and CDR2 are SGHNT and YYREEE (reference sequence). The V end lost 4 bases, the J end lost 3 bases, and 25 bases lay between the germline ends. CDR3 length: 18 amino acids.

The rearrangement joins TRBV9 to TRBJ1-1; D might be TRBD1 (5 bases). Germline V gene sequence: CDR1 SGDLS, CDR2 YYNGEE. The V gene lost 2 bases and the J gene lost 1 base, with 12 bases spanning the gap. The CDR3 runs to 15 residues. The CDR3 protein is CASSVGGTRNTEAFF. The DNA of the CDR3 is TGTGCCAGCAGCGTTGGGGGTACTAGGAACACTGAAGCTTTCTTT. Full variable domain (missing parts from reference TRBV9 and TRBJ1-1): DSGVTQTPKHLITATGQRVTLRCSPRSGDLSVYWYQQSLDQGLQFLIQYYNGEERAKGNILERFSAQQFPDLHSELNLSSLELGDSALYFCASSVGGTRNTEAFFGQGTRLTVV.

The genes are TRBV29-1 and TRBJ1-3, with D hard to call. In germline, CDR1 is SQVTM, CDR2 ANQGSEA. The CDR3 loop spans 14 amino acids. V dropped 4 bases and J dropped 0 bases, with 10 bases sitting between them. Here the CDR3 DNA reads TGCAGCGTTGTATCAGATGACTCTGGAAACACCATATATTTT. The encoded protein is CSVVSDDSGNTIYF.

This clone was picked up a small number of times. CDR3 residues: CASSYRDREQETQYF. The DNA for the CDR3 is TGTGCCAGCTCTTACCGGGACAGAGAACAAGAGACCCAGTACTTC. The rearrangement links TRBV7-2 to TRBJ2-5; TRBD1 aligns across 7 bases. Germline CDR1 and CDR2: SGHTA and FQGNSA. J lost 2 bases, V lost 8 bases, and 11 bases had no gene match. This CDR3 region has 15 residues.

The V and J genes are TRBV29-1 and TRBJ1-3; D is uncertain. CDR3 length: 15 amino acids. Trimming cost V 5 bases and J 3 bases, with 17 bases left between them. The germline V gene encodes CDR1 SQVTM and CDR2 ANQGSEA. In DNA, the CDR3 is TGCAGCGTTCATCTCCCCGATGAAAGTGGAAACACCATATATTTT. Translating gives CSVHLPDESGNTIYF.

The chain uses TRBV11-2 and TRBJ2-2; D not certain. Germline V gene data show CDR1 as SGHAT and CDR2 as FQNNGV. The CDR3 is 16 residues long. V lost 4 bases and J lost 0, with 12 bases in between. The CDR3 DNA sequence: TGTGCCAGCAGCTCCTTCCAGTCCCCGAACACCGGGGAGCTGTTTTTT. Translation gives CASSSFQSPNTGELFF.

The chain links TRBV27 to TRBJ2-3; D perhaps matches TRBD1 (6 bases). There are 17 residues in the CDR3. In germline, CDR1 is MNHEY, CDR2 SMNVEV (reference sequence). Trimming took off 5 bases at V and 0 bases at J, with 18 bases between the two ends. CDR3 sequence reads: CASSPSPDRPSTDTQYF. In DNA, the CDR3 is TGTGCCAGCAGTCCGTCGCCTGACAGGCCCAGCACAGATACGCAGTATTTT.

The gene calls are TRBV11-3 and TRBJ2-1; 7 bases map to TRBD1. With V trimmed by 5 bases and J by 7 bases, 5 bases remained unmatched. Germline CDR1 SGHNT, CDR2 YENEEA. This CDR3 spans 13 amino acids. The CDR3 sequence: CASSTDRENEQFF. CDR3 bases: TGTGCCAGCAGCACCGACAGGGAAAATGAGCAGTTCTTC.

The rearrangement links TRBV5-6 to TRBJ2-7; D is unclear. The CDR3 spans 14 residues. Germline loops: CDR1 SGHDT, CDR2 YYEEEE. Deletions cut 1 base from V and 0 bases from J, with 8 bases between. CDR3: CASSLYSYSYEQYF. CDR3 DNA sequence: TGTGCCAGCAGCTTGTACTCCTACTCCTACGAGCAGTACTTC.

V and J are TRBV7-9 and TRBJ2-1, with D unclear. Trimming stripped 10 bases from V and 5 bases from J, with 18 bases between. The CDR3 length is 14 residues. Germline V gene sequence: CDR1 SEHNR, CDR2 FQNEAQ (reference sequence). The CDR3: CATRTEWVNNEQFF. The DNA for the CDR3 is TGTGCCACGAGGACGGAGTGGGTTAACAATGAGCAGTTCTTC.